This T cell receptor (beta chain) appears in the sequencing data of a study of T cells after yellow fever vaccination. V gave up 5 bases and J gave up 3 bases, with 10 bases separating them. In germline, CDR1 is SQVTM, CDR2 ANQGSEA. The CDR3 totals 12 residues. TCRdb reanalysed the 5' RACE reads using MiXCR and keeps one entry per CDR3 protein. The sample lists 510,000 or so distinct CDR3 sequences; about 19% were seen once. V is TRBV29-1 and J is TRBJ1-1, with a weak D call TRBD1 (5 bases). This clonotype was obtained from a man aged 30 to 45 who received the YFV17D yellow fever vaccine. The starting material was PBMCs, obtained 15 days after the yellow fever booster vaccination. CDR3 DNA: TGCAGCGTTCCTTCACAGGACACTGAAGCTTTCTTT. Translated: CSVPSQDTEAFF.